This TCR beta chain was found in a study of T-cell reconstitution after alpha-beta-depleted transplantation in children. Overall study results and limits: Reportedly, roughly two months post-transplant, alpha-beta T cells arose from several hundred expanded graft clones. Among T cells one year after transplant, newly produced cells accounted for most counts and diversity.

This clonotype was observed many times. What it binds is unknown. The authors prepared the TCRbeta library with unique molecular identifiers. TCRdb ran MiXCR on the PCR reads and lists one entry per CDR3 protein. This sample has over 45,000 distinct CDR3 sequences, with about a tenth found just once. Germline-derived CDR1 and CDR2 are SQVTM and ANQGSEA. The CDR3 contains 14 residues. The receptor's source is a male patient between 2 and 10 years old who had a stem cell transplant for chronic granulomatous disease, so the T cells may come from the graft donor. The chain combines TRBV29-1 with TRBJ2-7; 11 positions agree with TRBD2. The sequenced sample was PBMCs, mostly from graft donor cells, obtained 60 days after TCRalphabeta/CD19-depleted stem cell transplant. The CDR3 DNA sequence: TGCCTTTATAGCGGGAGGGCCTTTTCCTACGAGCAGTACTTC. Its protein is CLYSGRAFSYEQYF.